A single sample gave rise to the 23 T cell receptor beta chains below, sequenced in a study of regulatory T cells in long-lasting Graves disease. The time point: persistent/refractory GD, antithyroid drugs over 5 years with positive TRAb. Generation of the TCR library employed RNA extracted from PBMCs. The authors built TCR beta libraries using iRepertoire HTBI primers and Arm-PCR of CDR3 regions. One entry per CDR3 protein results from TCRdb running MiXCR on the multiplex PCR reads. Of approximately 440,000 distinct CDR3 sequences in the sample, around 22% were seen once. The sequencing used peripheral blood mononuclear cells (PBMCs), collected when the disease was refractory, from a patient treated with antithyroid drugs. The receptors derive from a female donor with Graves disease.

This clonotype was detected a few times. This chain joins TRBV7-2 and TRBJ1-1, with TRBD1 as a possible D gene (5 bases). Trimming took 5 bases from V and 7 from J, leaving 20 bases between them. The germline CDR1 and CDR2 sequences are SGHTA and FQGNSA. CDR3 length: 15 amino acids. The CDR3, as DNA: TGTGCCAGCAGCCCCAGACAGAGACCGCGCGTTGAAGCTTTCTTT. It encodes CASSPRQRPRVEAFF.

In this sample, this clonotype turned up a few times. V is TRBV6-1 and J is TRBJ2-7, with 7 bases lining up with TRBD2. The trim removed 6 bases at V and 2 bases at J, leaving 4 bases unmatched. CDR1 and CDR2 from the germline V gene are MNHNS and SASEGT. There are 13 residues in the CDR3. CDR3 residues: CASRERGTYEQYF. The DNA for the CDR3 is TGTGCCAGCAGAGAGCGGGGAACCTACGAGCAGTACTTC.

The table lists this clonotype with a few counts. The rearrangement links TRBV19 to TRBJ1-2, with a weak D call TRBD1 (5 bases). The V end was cut by 3 bases, the J end by 13 bases, with 15 bases between. CDR3 length equals 12 residues. CDR1 LNHDA and CDR2 SQIVND come from the germline V gene (reference sequence). This CDR3 reads CASSIGTTRGTF. The CDR3 coding sequence is TGTGCCAGTAGTATCGGGACCACTCGGGGCACCTTC.

This clonotype has more than one count but fewer than ten. The V call is TRBV20-1, the J call TRBJ2-5, with 16 bases fitting TRBD2. This CDR3 is built from 17 residues. V lost 5 bases to trimming and J lost 2 bases; unmatched junction nucleotides: 8. Germline CDR1 reads DFQATT; CDR2 reads SNEGSKA (reference sequence). The CDR3 DNA reads as TGCAGTGCTCCCGGGACTAGCGGGAGGGCCAAGCAAGAGACCCAGTACTTC. Amino acid sequence: CSAPGTSGRAKQETQYF.

This clonotype was recorded many times. The chain joins TRBV11-2 to TRBJ1-1; D not resolved. V was trimmed by 0 bases and J by 4 bases, leaving 15 bases between them. CDR3 length: 16 residues. The germline V gene has CDR1 SGHAT and CDR2 FQNNGV. CDR3 in amino acids: CASSLDRGPWSTEAFF. DNA for the CDR3: TGTGCCAGCAGCTTAGATAGAGGCCCCTGGAGCACTGAAGCTTTCTTT.

Concerning this clonotype itself: The junction shows a germline mismatch at one end, possibly a read error. The chain uses TRBV7-2 and TRBJ2-5; 7 nucleotides align to TRBD2. The CDR3 covers 13 residues. The germline V gene encodes CDR1 SGHTA and CDR2 FQGNSA. The CDR3, as DNA: TGTGCCAGCATGCGGGGGAATAAAGAGGCCCAGTACTTC. Translated, it gives CASMRGNKEAQYF. The full variable domain, rest sourced from reference TRBV7-2 and TRBJ2-5, is GAGVSQSPSNKVTEKGKDVELRCDPISGHTALYWYRQSLGQGLEFLIYFQGNSAPDKSGLPSDRFSAERTGGSVSTLTIQRTQQEDSAVYLCASMRGNKEAQYFGPGTRLLVL.

This clonotype was counted only a few times. The V gene is TRBV20-1, the J gene TRBJ1-5, with 9 bases matching TRBD1. The junction had 3 bases not matched to a gene; V was cut back by 6 bases and J by 0 bases. Germline values: CDR1 DFQATT, CDR2 SNEGSKA (reference sequence). The CDR3 length is 14 residues. In DNA, the CDR3 is TGCAGTGCCGGGGGACAGGGTAGCAATCAGCCCCAGCATTTT. Its protein product is CSAGGQGSNQPQHF.

This clonotype was counted ten times or more. The J gene is TRBJ1-1, the V gene TRBV6-2 or TRBV6-3; D is unclear. V was trimmed by 3 bases and J by 0 bases, leaving 8 bases between them. The CDR3 consists of 14 residues. Germline CDR1 MNHEY, CDR2 SVGEGT. CDR3 nucleotides: TGTGCCAGCAGTTATAATACGATGAACACTGAAGCTTTCTTT. Its translation is CASSYNTMNTEAFF.

This clonotype was counted ten times or more. The chain uses TRBV5-1 and TRBJ2-7; TRBD1 agrees at 9 bases. CDR1 is SGHRS and CDR2 is YFSETQ in the germline V gene. V shed 3 bases, J shed 6 bases, and the junction held 10 bases outside the gene matches. The CDR3 consists of 15 residues. The DNA of the CDR3 is TGCGCCAGCAGCTCGACCGGGACAGGGTTAAGCGAGCAGTACTTC. Protein: CASSSTGTGLSEQYF.

This sequence joins TRBV7-2 and TRBJ2-7; 10 positions agree with TRBD2. CDR3 length equals 18 residues. Trimming at V came to 0 bases and at J to 0 bases, leaving 8 bases not matched to a gene. Germline lookup yields CDR1 SGHTA and CDR2 FQGNSA. The CDR3 here is CASSLAASGSRSSYEQYF. The CDR3 DNA reads TGTGCCAGCAGCTTAGCCGCTAGCGGGAGCCGGAGCTCCTACGAGCAGTACTTC.

This clonotype was counted ten times or more. V gene TRBV2 combines with J gene TRBJ1-1, with a weak D call TRBD1 (5 bases). V was clipped by 6 bases and J by 1 base, with 9 bases between them. The CDR3 is 13 residues long. Germline V lookup: CDR1 SNHLY, CDR2 FYNNEI. CDR3 loop: CASRGDGNTEAFF. The CDR3 bases are TGTGCCAGCAGGGGGGACGGGAACACTGAAGCTTTCTTT.

Many counts were recorded for this clonotype. This sequence joins TRBV28 and TRBJ1-2; D not resolved. With 1 base removed from V and 8 bases from J, the gap between germline ends came to 17 bases. CDR1 and CDR2 (germline): MDHEN, SYDVKM. The CDR3 is 15 residues long. CDR3 sequence: CASSLYGAASIGYTF. CDR3 coding DNA: TGTGCCAGCAGTTTATACGGCGCGGCTTCGATAGGCTACACCTTC.

Only a few counts were recorded for this clonotype. The J gene is TRBJ2-5, the V gene TRBV7-8; D not resolved. The closer fit of TRBJ2-1 to the DNA end suggests the J call may be wrong. Germline V gene lookup returns CDR1 SGHVS and CDR2 FQNEAQ. This CDR3 has 14 amino acids. CDR3 sequence: CASSSQAKRGEQFF. Written as DNA, the CDR3 is TGTGCCAGCAGCTCGCAAGCGAAAAGAGGTGAGCAGTTCTTC.

The chain has TRBV5-1 and TRBJ1-6; D not resolved. This CDR3 has 17 residues. Germline V gene lookup returns CDR1 SGHRS and CDR2 YFSETQ. Between the trimmed V and J ends, which lost 0 bases and 5 bases, there was a span of 15 bases. The CDR3, as DNA: TGCGCCAGCAGCTTGGCCTCAGGCCCCCTAAATAATTCACCCCTCCACTTT. It codes for CASSLASGPLNNSPLHF.

This chain connects TRBV7-9 to TRBJ1-4; D is perhaps TRBD1 (5 bases). From germline, CDR1 is SEHNR and CDR2 FQNEAQ (reference sequence). V lost 0 bases to trimming and J lost 8 bases, with 13 bases between them. There are 15 residues in the CDR3. The CDR3 reads CASSLAAGSKEKLFF. The CDR3 DNA is TGTGCCAGCAGCTTAGCGGCAGGGTCGAAGGAAAAACTGTTTTTT.

The chain has TRBV3-1 and TRBJ2-7, with 15 bases aligning to TRBD2. Losses at the gene ends were 4 bases for V and 5 bases for J; bases not matched to a gene: 9. The V gene's germline CDR1 is LGHDT and CDR2 YNNKEL (reference sequence). There are 17 residues in the CDR3. As DNA, the CDR3 is TGTGCCAGCAGCCGAGGACTAGCGGGAGGGGTAAGGGACGAGCAGTACTTC. This codes for CASSRGLAGGVRDEQYF.

This clonotype was recorded a few times. The J gene is TRBJ1-2, the V gene TRBV10-2; D is possibly TRBD1 (6 bases). Trimming shortened V by 7 bases and J by 8 bases, and 20 bases separated the two germline ends. Germline V CDR1 and CDR2: WSHSY, SAAADI. This CDR3 is 14 amino acids long. The CDR3 DNA reads TGCGCCAGCACTTTCGGCCTACAGGGTGGGGGCTACACCTTC. Translation gives CASTFGLQGGGYTF.

The chain uses TRBV6-2 or TRBV6-3 and TRBJ2-1; 10 positions match TRBD2. V shed 6 bases and J 5 bases; nucleotides not matched to a gene: 4. Germline V lookup: CDR1 MNHEY, CDR2 SVGEGT. The CDR3 covers 14 residues. The DNA of the CDR3 is TGTGCCAGCAGACCGGGACTAGCGAACAATGAGCAGTTCTTC. Its protein product is CASRPGLANNEQFF.

Comments on this clonotype: This may arise from a read error, as a much more abundant clone is one base away. The gene calls are TRBV7-9 and TRBJ2-5; D gene uncertain. The germline V gene encodes CDR1 SEHNR and CDR2 FQNEAQ (reference sequence). This CDR3 has 12 amino acids. The V and J ends lost 4 bases and 1 base respectively, with 4 bases between them. The CDR3 protein is CASSWVQETQYF. The CDR3 nucleotides are TGTGCCAGCAGCTGGGTCCAAGAGACCCAGTACTTC.

Concerning this clonotype itself: A read error may be the cause here, since a much bigger clone is one base away. The chain has TRBV29-1 and TRBJ1-2, with D hard to call. Trimming took 4 bases from V and 4 from J, leaving 19 bases between them. Per germline, CDR1 SQVTM and CDR2 ANQGSEA. This CDR3 has 15 residues. DNA of the CDR3: TGCAGCGTTGCTCATTCGGGCGCTCTGCTCTATGGCTACACCTTC. Its translation is CSVAHSGALLYGYTF.

This clonotype was picked up a small number of times. The chain carries TRBV3-1 and TRBJ2-7; perhaps D is TRBD1 or TRBD2 (5 bases each). From germline, CDR1 is LGHDT and CDR2 YNNKEL (reference sequence). This CDR3 has 13 residues. Trimming left V 4 bases short and J 6 bases short, with 13 bases between. The CDR3 is CASSPGPLGEQYF. The CDR3 coding sequence is TGTGCCAGCAGCCCGGGACCTCTCGGCGAGCAGTACTTC.

The CDR3 here is CASSASSGAGGEQYF. The CDR3 DNA reads TGTGCCAGCAGCGCCTCTAGCGGGGCCGGGGGGGAGCAGTACTTC. This chain links TRBV7-6 with TRBJ2-7, with 9 bases matching TRBD2. The CDR3 loop spans 15 amino acids. J was trimmed by 7 bases and V by 5 bases; bases with no gene match: 12. Germline V gene sequence: CDR1 SGHVS, CDR2 FNYEAQ.

This clonotype appeared many times. V usage is TRBV28 and J usage is TRBJ1-1; D ambiguous. Trimming removed 10 bases from V and 6 bases from J, with 15 bases in between. The germline CDR1 and CDR2 sequences are MDHEN and SYDVKM. The CDR3 sequence is 12 residues long. CDR3 nucleotide sequence: TGTGCCATTCTGGACGGCTACGCTGAAGCTTTCTTT. The encoded protein is CAILDGYAEAFF.